The 19 T cell receptor beta chains below were found in one sample sequenced in a study of cytomegalovirus exposure and HLA in healthy donors. Use of 60 Vbeta and 13 Jbeta primers characterized the PCR. Only in-frame clones appear in the TCRdb table, and some are missing; sequencing was by immunoSEQ multiplex PCR. The table has over 150,000 clones, around 86% seen once. The sample was PBMCs. Every receptor here comes from a human donor in good health.

The chain employs TRBV27 and TRBJ2-1; 13 bases fit TRBD2. Trimming took 7 bases from V and 8 from J; bases not matched to a gene: 8. Germline lookup yields CDR1 MNHEY and CDR2 SMNVEV (reference sequence). This CDR3 is built from 15 residues. The CDR3 nucleotides read TGTGCCAGCACCAAACTAGCGGGGGGGCACTATGAGCAGTTCTTC. Its translation is CASTKLAGGHYEQFF.

A single count supports this clone. This chain links TRBV14 with TRBJ1-6; TRBD1 matches at 7 bases. The CDR3 loop spans 14 amino acids. CDR1 and CDR2 from the germline V gene are SGHDN and FVKESK. The V and J ends lost 5 bases and 8 bases, in that order; junction bases with no gene match: 6. CDR3 in amino acids: CASSSTGLDSPLHF. For the CDR3, the DNA is TGTGCCAGCAGCTCGACAGGGTTGGATTCACCCCTCCACTTT. Looking up the rest from reference TRBV14 and TRBJ1-6 gives the full variable domain: EAGVTQFPSHSVIEKGQTVTLRCDPISGHDNLYWYRRVMGKEIKFLLHFVKESKQDESGMPNNRFLAERTGGTYSTLKVQPAELEDSGVYFCASSSTGLDSPLHFGNGTRLTVT.

V is TRBV4-1 and J is TRBJ2-1; 7 nucleotides align to TRBD1. Looked up from germline, CDR1 is MGHRA and CDR2 is YSYEKL. The CDR3 has 20 residues. V dropped 4 bases and J dropped 0; count of bases not matched to a gene: 18. The CDR3 DNA reads as TGCGCCAGCAGCCCCCTATGGGACAGAAGTCGGCTGAGCTCCTACAATGAGCAGTTCTTC. Its translation: CASSPLWDRSRLSSYNEQFF.

The chain combines TRBV7-9 with TRBJ1-1; a possible D gene is TRBD1 (6 bases). Germline values: CDR1 SEHNR, CDR2 FQNEAQ (reference sequence). Trimming stripped 5 bases from V and 5 bases from J, with 12 bases between. This CDR3 is 13 amino acids long. In DNA form, the CDR3 reads TGTGCCAGCAGCCTCAGGGGAAGTACTGAAGCTTTCTTT. It encodes CASSLRGSTEAFF.

For this clone: The same CDR3 also results from other DNA sequences found in this sample. The chain combines TRBV7-9 with TRBJ1-2, with D unclear. The CDR3 consists of 12 residues. Trimming took 4 bases from V and 3 from J, leaving 6 bases between them. Germline V CDR1 and CDR2: SEHNR, FQNEAQ (reference sequence). The CDR3 spells CASSSQDYGYTF. The DNA for the CDR3 is TGTGCCAGCAGCTCACAAGACTATGGCTACACCTTC. The full variable domain, its missing parts supplied by reference TRBV7-9 and TRBJ1-2, is DTGVSQNPRHKITKRGQNVTFRCDPISEHNRLYWYRQTLGQGPEFLTYFQNEAQLEKSRLLSDRFSAERPKGSFSTLEIQRTEQGDSAMYLCASSSQDYGYTFGSGTRLTVV.

This sequence joins TRBV7-2 and TRBJ2-5; D remains unclear. The CDR3 extends over 12 amino acids. Germline values: CDR1 SGHTA, CDR2 FQGNSA. V was cut by 1 base and J by 5 bases, with 5 bases left in between. CDR3 in DNA: TGTGCCAGCAGCTTAGATCGGGAGACCCAGTACTTC. This sequence encodes CASSLDRETQYF.

The chain has TRBV28 and TRBJ1-2, with a tentative D call TRBD1 (6 bases). V was pared by 3 bases and J by 1 base, with 15 bases between. This CDR3 has 16 residues. Germline CDR1 MDHEN, CDR2 SYDVKM. CDR3 sequence: CASSLGSGAINYGYTF. The CDR3 nucleotides read TGTGCCAGCAGTTTGGGCTCAGGGGCGATTAACTATGGCTACACCTTC.

J is TRBJ2-2 and V is TRBV2; 8 nucleotides line up with TRBD1. V gave up 2 bases and J gave up 4 bases; unmatched junction bases: 3. CDR1 and CDR2 from the germline V gene are SNHLY and FYNNEI. CDR3 length: 15 residues. The CDR3 DNA reads as TGTGCCAGCAGTGAATGGGACAGGACCACCGGGGAGCTGTTTTTT. It is translated as CASSEWDRTTGELFF. Complete variable domain (other parts from reference TRBV2 and TRBJ2-2): EPEVTQTPSHQVTQMGQEVILRCVPISNHLYFYWYRQILGQKVEFLVSFYNNEISEKSEIFDDQFSVERPDGSNFTLKIRSTKLEDSAMYFCASSEWDRTTGELFFGEGSRLTVL.

The chain joins TRBV6-6 to TRBJ2-3; D is unclear. Germline V lookup: CDR1 MNHNY, CDR2 SVGAGI (reference sequence). This CDR3 is 14 amino acids long. Trimming removed 3 bases at V and 2 bases at J, with 9 bases between. The CDR3 DNA is TGTGCCAGCAGTTATCGAGCCGCCACAGATACGCAGTATTTT. It translates to CASSYRAATDTQYF.

This chain uses TRBV5-4 with TRBJ2-6, with D possibly TRBD1 on 5 matching bases. CDR1 and CDR2 (germline): SGHNT, YYREEE (reference sequence). This CDR3 comprises 18 residues. V lost 3 bases and J 1 base, leaving 17 bases between the germline ends. The CDR3 is CASSSSPDRISGANVLTF. In DNA, the CDR3 is TGTGCCAGCAGCTCCTCGCCAGACAGAATTTCTGGGGCCAACGTCCTGACTTTC. Drawing the rest from reference TRBV5-4 and TRBJ2-6, the complete variable domain is ETGVTQSPTHLIKTRGQQVTLRCSSQSGHNTVSWYQQALGQGPQFIFQYYREEENGRGNFPPRFSGLQFPNYSSELNVNALELDDSALYLCASSSSPDRISGANVLTFGAGSRLTVL.

V gene TRBV9 combines with J gene TRBJ2-1, with D possibly being TRBD2 (7 bases). CDR1 and CDR2 from the germline V gene are SGDLS and YYNGEE. CDR3 length: 15 amino acids. V gave up 7 bases and J gave up 5 bases, with 19 bases separating them. The CDR3: CASSRGGGPHNEQFF. As DNA, the CDR3 is TGTGCCAGCTCCCGAGGGGGGGGCCCCCACAATGAGCAGTTCTTC.

V gene TRBV9 combines with J gene TRBJ2-3; D unresolved. This CDR3 has 14 residues. V lost 1 base, J lost 2 bases, and 8 bases lay in between. Germline V gene lookup returns CDR1 SGDLS and CDR2 YYNGEE. In DNA, the CDR3 is TGTGCCAGCAGCGTATTGCGACACACAGATACGCAGTATTTT. Translating gives CASSVLRHTDTQYF.

The rearrangement links TRBV5-1 to TRBJ2-1; 9 nucleotides agree with TRBD2. The J segment lost 6 bases and the V segment lost 2 bases, leaving 6 bases of the junction unmatched. Germline CDR1 and CDR2: SGHRS and YFSETQ. This CDR3 is 15 amino acids long. The chain's CDR3 is CASSFIAGASNEQFF. The CDR3, as DNA: TGCGCCAGCAGCTTTATAGCGGGGGCGAGCAATGAGCAGTTCTTC.

In this sample, this clone turned up once. The chain combines TRBV19 with TRBJ2-1, with a possible D match to TRBD2 (5 bases). Deletions cut 4 bases from V and 8 bases from J, with 12 bases between. The length of the CDR3 is 13 residues. The germline V gene encodes CDR1 LNHDA and CDR2 SQIVND (reference sequence). CDR3 in DNA: TGTGCCAGTAGTAATCGGGATCGCTATGAGCAGTTCTTC. It specifies CASSNRDRYEQFF.

The V and J genes are TRBV7-9 and TRBJ1-2; no reliable D call. This CDR3 spans 12 amino acids. The V and J ends lost 10 bases and 8 bases respectively, with 17 bases between them. The V gene's germline CDR1 is SEHNR and CDR2 FQNEAQ (reference sequence). CDR3 residues: CATDPGEGGYTF. The CDR3 nucleotides are TGTGCCACCGACCCCGGGGAGGGCGGCTACACCTTC.

The chain combines TRBV13 with TRBJ2-5; TRBD2 is a possible D gene (6 bases). Looked up from germline, CDR1 is PRHDT and CDR2 is FYEKMQ (reference sequence). V was pared by 8 bases and J by 2 bases, with 21 bases between. The CDR3 covers 16 residues. This CDR3 is CASAPGLPKAQETQYF. Here the CDR3 DNA reads TGTGCCAGCGCCCCGGGACTGCCAAAGGCTCAAGAGACCCAGTACTTC.

V gene TRBV6-1 combines with J gene TRBJ1-1, with D tentatively TRBD1 (5 bases). Germline CDR1 MNHNS, CDR2 SASEGT. The CDR3 is 15 amino acids. Trimming shortened V by 4 bases and J by 1 base, and 13 bases separated the two germline ends. CDR3 region: CASSGGGEWNTEAFF. Written as DNA, the CDR3 is TGTGCCAGCAGTGGCGGGGGGGAGTGGAACACTGAAGCTTTCTTT.

The chain carries TRBV2 and TRBJ2-7; D is unclear. V was pared by 7 bases and J by 0 bases, with 10 bases between. Germline lookup yields CDR1 SNHLY and CDR2 FYNNEI. CDR3 length: 13 residues. The CDR3 region is CASKPPSSYEQYF. For the CDR3, the DNA is TGTGCCAGCAAGCCTCCCTCCTCCTACGAGCAGTACTTC.

The chain uses TRBV5-1 and TRBJ1-5; 12 bases are shared with TRBD1. The CDR3 has 15 amino acids. Germline V lookup: CDR1 SGHRS, CDR2 YFSETQ. The J segment lost 6 bases and the V segment lost 4 bases, leaving 5 bases of the junction unmatched. DNA of the CDR3: TGCGCCAGCAGCCCGGGACAGGGGGCTAGTCAGCCCCAGCATTTT. Translated, it gives CASSPGQGASQPQHF.